This TCR beta chain derives from a study of Graves' ophthalmopathy and Graves' hyperthyroidism. On the study more broadly: The study drew peripheral blood at initial diagnosis, before any treatment. General observations from the study: In blood, most expanded thyroid clonotypes above 0.001 frequency were also detected. A model built from 13 signatures distinguished ophthalmopathy from stable hyperthyroidism with approximately 88% sensitivity and approximately 81% specificity.

RNA transcripts were the source from which TCR beta CDR3 regions were amplified. Second-round multiplex PCR came after a first-round RT-PCR that employed HTBI primers. Using its own MiXCR run on the multiplex PCR reads, TCRdb lists one record per CDR3 protein. The table shows 680,000 or so distinct CDR3 sequences, with about 24% occurring only once. The V and J ends lost 2 bases and 2 bases, in that order; junction bases with no gene match: 6. The V gene's germline CDR1 is MNHNS and CDR2 SASEGT. The CDR3 is 17 amino acids. Worth noting for this clonotype: The antigen is not known.

Sequenced: peripheral blood. The V gene is TRBV6-1, the J gene TRBJ2-7; 13 bases are a match to TRBD2. The clonotype comes from a woman under 30 with stable Graves' hyperthyroidism. Some clones in this sample may be carry-over from other donors' samples. The CDR3 spells CASSESRGLAGTYEQYF. The CDR3 nucleotides read TGTGCCAGCAGTGAAAGCCGGGGACTAGCGGGGACCTACGAGCAGTACTTC.